This entry is about one T cell receptor (beta chain). Antigen specificity is unknown. These data originate in a study of T-cell memory formation after mild COVID-19. Study at large: The two donors had largely donor-specific TCR clusters.

The CDR3 extends over 15 amino acids. Germline V gives CDR1 MGHDK, CDR2 SYGVNS. V lost 3 bases, J lost 3 bases, and 14 bases lay in between. General study points: CD4+ contracting clones were mainly CM and EM; CD8+ ones, EMRA. Prior to infection, memory already included some responding clones, suggesting cross-reactive memory joined.

TCR alpha and TCR beta cDNA libraries carrying sample barcodes and UMIs were produced by 5'RACE using constant-segment primers. One entry per CDR3 protein, called by TCRdb with MiXCR from the 5' RACE reads. The sample shows about 130,000 distinct CDR3 sequences, approximately 5.9% of them seen only once. The rearrangement links TRBV25-1 to TRBJ1-2; D is ambiguous. Sequenced: PBMCs or a T cell subset sorted from them (not recorded which). The receptor's source is an adult woman who had mild COVID-19 (a few samples of this study predate the infection). Cell type and time point are not known. For the CDR3, the DNA is TGTGCCAGCAGTGAGGAGGGAAGGGTAGACTATGGCTACACCTTC. Protein sequence: CASSEEGRVDYGYTF.